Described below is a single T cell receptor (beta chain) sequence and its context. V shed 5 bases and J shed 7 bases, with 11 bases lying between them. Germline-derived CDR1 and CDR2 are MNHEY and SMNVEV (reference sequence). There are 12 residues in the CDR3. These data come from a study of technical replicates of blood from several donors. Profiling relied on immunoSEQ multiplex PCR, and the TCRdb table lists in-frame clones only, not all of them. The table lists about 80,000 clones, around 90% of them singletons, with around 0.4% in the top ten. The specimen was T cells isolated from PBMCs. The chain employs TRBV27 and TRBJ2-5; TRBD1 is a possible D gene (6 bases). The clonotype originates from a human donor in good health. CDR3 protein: CASSQQGSTQYF. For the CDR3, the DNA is TGTGCCAGCAGTCAACAGGGTTCGACCCAGTACTTC.